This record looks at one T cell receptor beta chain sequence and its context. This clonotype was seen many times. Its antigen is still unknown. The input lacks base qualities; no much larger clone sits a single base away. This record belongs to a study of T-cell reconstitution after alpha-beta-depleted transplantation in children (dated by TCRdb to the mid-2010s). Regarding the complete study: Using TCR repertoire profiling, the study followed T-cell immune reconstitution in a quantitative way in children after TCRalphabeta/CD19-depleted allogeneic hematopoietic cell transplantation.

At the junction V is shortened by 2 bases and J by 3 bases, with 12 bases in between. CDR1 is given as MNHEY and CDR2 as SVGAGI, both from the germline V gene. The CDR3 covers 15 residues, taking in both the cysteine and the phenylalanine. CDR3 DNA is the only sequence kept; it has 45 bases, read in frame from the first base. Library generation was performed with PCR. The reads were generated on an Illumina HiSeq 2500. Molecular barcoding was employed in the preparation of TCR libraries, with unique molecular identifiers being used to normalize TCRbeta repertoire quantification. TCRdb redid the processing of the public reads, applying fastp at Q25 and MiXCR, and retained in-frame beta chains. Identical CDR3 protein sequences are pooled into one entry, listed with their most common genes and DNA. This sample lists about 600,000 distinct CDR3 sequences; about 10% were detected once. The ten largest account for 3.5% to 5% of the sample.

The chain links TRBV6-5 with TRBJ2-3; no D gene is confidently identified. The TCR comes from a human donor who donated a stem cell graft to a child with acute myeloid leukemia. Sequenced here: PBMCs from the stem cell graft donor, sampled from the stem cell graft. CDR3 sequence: CASSYHVYGTDTQYF. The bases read TGTGCCAGCAGTTACCACGTCTACGGAACAGATACGCAGTATTTT.